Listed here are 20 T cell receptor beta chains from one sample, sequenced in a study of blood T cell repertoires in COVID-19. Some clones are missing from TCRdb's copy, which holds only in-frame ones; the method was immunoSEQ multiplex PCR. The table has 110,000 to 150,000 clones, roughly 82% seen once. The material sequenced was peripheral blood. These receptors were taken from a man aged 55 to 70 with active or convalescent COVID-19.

CDR3 sequence (DNA): TGCACCAGCAGCCAAGATATGTGGGCGACGGGGAAAGAGACCCAGTACTTC. Amino acid sequence: CTSSQDMWATGKETQYF. The V call is TRBV1, the J call TRBJ2-5; the D call of TRBD2 is as the table states it, not checked on the DNA. TRBV1 is assigned pseudogene status. The CDR3 is 17 amino acids.

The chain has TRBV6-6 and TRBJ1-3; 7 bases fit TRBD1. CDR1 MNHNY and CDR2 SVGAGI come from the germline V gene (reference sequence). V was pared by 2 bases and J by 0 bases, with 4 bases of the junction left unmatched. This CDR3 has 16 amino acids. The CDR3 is CASSYAGQPSGNTIYF. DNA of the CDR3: TGTGCCAGCAGTTACGCGGGACAGCCCTCTGGAAACACCATATATTTT.

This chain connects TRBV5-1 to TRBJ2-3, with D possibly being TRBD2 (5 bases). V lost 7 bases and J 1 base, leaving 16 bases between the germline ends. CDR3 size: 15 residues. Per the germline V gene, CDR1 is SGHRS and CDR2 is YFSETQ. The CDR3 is CASSFFSGRTDTQYF. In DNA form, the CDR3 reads TGCGCCAGCTCCTTTTTCAGCGGACGCACAGATACGCAGTATTTT.

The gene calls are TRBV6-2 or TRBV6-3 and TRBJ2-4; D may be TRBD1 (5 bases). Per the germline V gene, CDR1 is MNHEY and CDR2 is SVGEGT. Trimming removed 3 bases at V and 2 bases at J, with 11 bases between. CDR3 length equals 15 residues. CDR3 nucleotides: TGTGCCAGCAGTTATCAAGGGGTCACCAAAAACATTCAGTACTTC. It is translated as CASSYQGVTKNIQYF.

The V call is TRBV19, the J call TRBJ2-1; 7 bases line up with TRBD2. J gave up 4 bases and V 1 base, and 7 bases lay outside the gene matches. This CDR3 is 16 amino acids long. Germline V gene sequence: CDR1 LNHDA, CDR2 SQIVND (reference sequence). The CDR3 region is CASSIGSSGLYNEQFF. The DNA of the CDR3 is TGTGCCAGTAGTATAGGCTCTAGCGGTCTATACAATGAGCAGTTCTTC.

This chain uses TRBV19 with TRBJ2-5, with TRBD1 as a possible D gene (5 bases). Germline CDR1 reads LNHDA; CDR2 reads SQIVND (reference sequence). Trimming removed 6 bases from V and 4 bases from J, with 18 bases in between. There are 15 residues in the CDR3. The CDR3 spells CASRARAPLGETQYF. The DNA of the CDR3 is TGTGCCAGTAGGGCCAGGGCCCCTCTAGGAGAGACCCAGTACTTC.

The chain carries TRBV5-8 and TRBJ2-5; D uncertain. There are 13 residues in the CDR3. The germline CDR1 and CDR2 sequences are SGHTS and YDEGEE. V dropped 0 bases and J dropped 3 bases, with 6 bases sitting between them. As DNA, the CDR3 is TGTGCCAGCAGCTTGGTTAGAAAAGAGACCCAGTACTTC. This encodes CASSLVRKETQYF.

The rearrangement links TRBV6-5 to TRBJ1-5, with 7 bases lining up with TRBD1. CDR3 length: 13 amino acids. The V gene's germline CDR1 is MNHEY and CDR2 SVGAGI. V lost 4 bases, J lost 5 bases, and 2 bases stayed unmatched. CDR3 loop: CASSLDRDQPQHF. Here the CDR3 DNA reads TGTGCCAGCAGTTTAGACAGGGATCAGCCCCAGCATTTT.

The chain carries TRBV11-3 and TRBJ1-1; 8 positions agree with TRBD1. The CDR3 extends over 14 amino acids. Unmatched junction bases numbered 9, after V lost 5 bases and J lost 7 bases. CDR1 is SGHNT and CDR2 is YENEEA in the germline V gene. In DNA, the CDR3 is TGTGCCAGCAGCCACGAGAGGACAGGGAGTGAAGCTTTCTTT. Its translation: CASSHERTGSEAFF.

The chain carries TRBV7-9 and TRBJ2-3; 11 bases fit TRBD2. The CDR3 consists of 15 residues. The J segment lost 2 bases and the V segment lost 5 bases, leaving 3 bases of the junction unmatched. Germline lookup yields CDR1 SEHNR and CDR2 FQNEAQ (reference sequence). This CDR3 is CASSQLAGVTDTQYF. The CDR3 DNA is TGTGCCAGCAGCCAACTAGCGGGGGTCACAGATACGCAGTATTTT.

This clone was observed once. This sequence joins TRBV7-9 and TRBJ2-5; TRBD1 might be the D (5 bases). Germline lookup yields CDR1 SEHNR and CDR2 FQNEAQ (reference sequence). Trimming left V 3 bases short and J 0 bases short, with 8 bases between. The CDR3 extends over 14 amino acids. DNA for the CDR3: TGTGCCAGCAGCTTGTCAGGGAACCAAGAGACCCAGTACTTC. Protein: CASSLSGNQETQYF.

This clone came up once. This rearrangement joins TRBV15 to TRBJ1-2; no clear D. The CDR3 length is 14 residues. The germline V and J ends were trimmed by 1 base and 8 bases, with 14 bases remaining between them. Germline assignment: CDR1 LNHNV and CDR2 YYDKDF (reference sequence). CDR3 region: CATSRGIGLEGYTF. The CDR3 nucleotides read TGTGCCACCAGCAGAGGAATCGGGTTGGAAGGCTACACCTTC. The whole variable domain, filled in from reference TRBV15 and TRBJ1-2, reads DAMVIQNPRYQVTQFGKPVTLSCSQTLNHNVMYWYQQKSSQAPKLLFHYYDKDFNNEADTPDNFQSRRPNTSFCFLDIRSPGLGDTAMYLCATSRGIGLEGYTFGSGTRLTVV.

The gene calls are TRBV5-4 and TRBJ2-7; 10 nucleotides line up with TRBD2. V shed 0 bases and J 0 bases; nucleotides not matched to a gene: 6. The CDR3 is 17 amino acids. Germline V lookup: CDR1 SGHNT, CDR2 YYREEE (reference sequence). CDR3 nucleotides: TGTGCCAGCAGCTTGGCACCTAGCGGGGGAGACTCCTACGAGCAGTACTTC. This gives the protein CASSLAPSGGDSYEQYF.

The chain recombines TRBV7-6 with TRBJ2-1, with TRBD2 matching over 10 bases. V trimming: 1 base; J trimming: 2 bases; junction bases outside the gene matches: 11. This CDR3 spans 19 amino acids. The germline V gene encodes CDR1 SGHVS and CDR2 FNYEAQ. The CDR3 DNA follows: TGTGCCAGCAGCTTAGTGGTCCTAGCGGGGGCGGGGACCTACAATGAGCAGTTCTTC. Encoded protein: CASSLVVLAGAGTYNEQFF.

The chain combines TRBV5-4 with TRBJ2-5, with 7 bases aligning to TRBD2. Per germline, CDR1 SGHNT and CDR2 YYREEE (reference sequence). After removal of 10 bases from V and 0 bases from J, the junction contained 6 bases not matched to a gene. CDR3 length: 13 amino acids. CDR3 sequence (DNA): TGTGCCTCCTCCCTAGCGGACCAAGAGACCCAGTACTTC. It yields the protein CASSLADQETQYF.

CDR3 DNA sequence: TGTGCCAGTAGTATTAGTGGGACAGGGAGCTCCTACAATGAGCAGTTCTTC. Its protein is CASSISGTGSSYNEQFF. This chain links TRBV19 with TRBJ2-1; the match to TRBD1 covers 9 bases. CDR3 length equals 17 residues. From germline, CDR1 is LNHDA and CDR2 SQIVND (reference sequence). V shed 3 bases, J shed 0 bases, and the junction held 6 bases outside the gene matches.

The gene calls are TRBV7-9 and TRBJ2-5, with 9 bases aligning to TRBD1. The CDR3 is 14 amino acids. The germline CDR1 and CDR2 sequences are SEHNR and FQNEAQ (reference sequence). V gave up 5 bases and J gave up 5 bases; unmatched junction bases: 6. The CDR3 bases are TGTGCCAGCAGCCAGGGACAGGGACGGGAGACCCAGTACTTC. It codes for CASSQGQGRETQYF.

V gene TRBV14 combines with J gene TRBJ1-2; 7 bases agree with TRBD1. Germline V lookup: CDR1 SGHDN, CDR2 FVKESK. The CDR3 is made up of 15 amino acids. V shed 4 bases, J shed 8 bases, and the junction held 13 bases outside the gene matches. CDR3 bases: TGTGCCAGCAGCCTTCGACAGGGCTATCAGGGGGGCTACACCTTC. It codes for CASSLRQGYQGGYTF.

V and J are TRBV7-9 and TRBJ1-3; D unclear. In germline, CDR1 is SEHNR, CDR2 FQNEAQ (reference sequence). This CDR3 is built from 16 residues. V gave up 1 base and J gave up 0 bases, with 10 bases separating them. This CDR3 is CASSLGAALSGNTIYF. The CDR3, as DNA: TGTGCCAGCAGCTTAGGGGCAGCCCTCTCTGGAAACACCATATATTTT. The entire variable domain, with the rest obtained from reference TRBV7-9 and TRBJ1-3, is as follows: DTGVSQNPRHKITKRGQNVTFRCDPISEHNRLYWYRQTLGQGPEFLTYFQNEAQLEKSRLLSDRFSAERPKGSFSTLEIQRTEQGDSAMYLCASSLGAALSGNTIYFGEGSWLTVV.

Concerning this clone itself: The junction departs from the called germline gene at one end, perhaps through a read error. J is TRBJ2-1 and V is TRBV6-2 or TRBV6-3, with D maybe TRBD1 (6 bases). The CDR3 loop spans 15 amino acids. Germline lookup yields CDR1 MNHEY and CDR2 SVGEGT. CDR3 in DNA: TGTGCCAGCAGTTACCGCCCAGGACAGCTGATGGAGCTGTTCTTC. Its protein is CASSYRPGQLMELFF.